Each of the 13 T cell receptor beta chains below was sequenced from the same sample in a study of OX40 agonist ivuxolimab in advanced cancers. Libraries were prepared by immunoSEQ multiplex PCR; TCRdb keeps only in-frame clonotypes and omits some of them. This sample has 69,000 or so clones, with around 88% found just once. Sequencing used CD4+ or CD8+ T cells sorted from blood, obtained in a trial of the OX40 agonist ivuxolimab. These receptors came from an adult with an advanced solid tumor such as melanoma, head and neck, liver or kidney cancer.

The CDR3: CASSPGLNTEAFF. The DNA of the CDR3 is TGTGCCAGCAGTCCAGGATTGAACACTGAAGCTTTCTTT. The chain employs TRBV6-5 and TRBJ1-1; no reliable D call. Germline values: CDR1 MNHEY, CDR2 SVGAGI. The length of the CDR3 is 13 residues. V dropped 5 bases and J dropped 0 bases, with 7 bases sitting between them.

The chain links TRBV10-3 to TRBJ2-5; possibly TRBD2 for D (6 bases). CDR3 length: 14 residues. Trimming removed 5 bases from V and 5 bases from J, with 15 bases in between. CDR1 and CDR2 (germline): ENHRY, SYGVKD. DNA of the CDR3: TGTGCCATCAGTCTATCGACCGGAGGGGAGACCCAGTACTTC. This gives the protein CAISLSTGGETQYF.

The V gene is TRBV5-1, the J gene TRBJ2-3; 10 bases agree with TRBD2. CDR3 length: 15 residues. The germline gives CDR1 SGHRS, CDR2 YFSETQ. V gave up 4 bases and J gave up 3 bases; unmatched junction bases: 5. The CDR3: CASSGLLAGTDTQYF. The CDR3 bases are TGCGCCAGCAGCGGACTACTAGCGGGGACAGATACGCAGTATTTT. Full variable domain (outside the CDR3, taken from reference TRBV5-1 and TRBJ2-3): KAGVTQTPRYLIKTRGQQVTLSCSPISGHRSVSWYQQTPGQGLQFLFEYFSETQRNKGNFPGRFSGRQFSNSRSEMNVSTLELGDSALYLCASSGLLAGTDTQYFGPGTRLTVL.

V is TRBV28 and J is TRBJ2-5; D is perhaps TRBD1 (5 bases). The length of the CDR3 is 14 residues. V was cut by 3 bases and J by 6 bases, with 14 bases left in between. Germline-derived CDR1 and CDR2 are MDHEN and SYDVKM. In DNA, the CDR3 is TGTGCCAGCAGTTTGGGGCAAGCTGCCAAGACCCAGTACTTC. Translation gives CASSLGQAAKTQYF. Using reference TRBV28 and TRBJ2-5 for the parts outside the CDR3, the full variable domain is DVKVTQSSRYLVKRTGEKVFLECVQDMDHENMFWYRQDPGLGLRLIYFSYDVKMKEKGDIPEGYSVSREKKERFSLILESASTNQTSMYLCASSLGQAAKTQYFGPGTRLLVL.

This chain joins TRBV28 and TRBJ1-1; the D is unclear. V dropped 2 bases and J dropped 5 bases, with 6 bases sitting between them. CDR3 size: 12 residues. Per germline, CDR1 MDHEN and CDR2 SYDVKM. CDR3 region: CASSLRETEAFF. CDR3 sequence (DNA): TGTGCCAGCAGTTTACGGGAAACTGAAGCTTTCTTT.

V and J are TRBV7-3 and TRBJ2-1; D is possibly TRBD2 (5 bases). From germline, CDR1 is SGHTA and CDR2 FQGTGA. V lost 5 bases and J 5 bases, leaving 22 bases between the germline ends. CDR3 length: 17 amino acids. The chain's CDR3 is CASSLVRRSFGDNEQFF. The CDR3 nucleotides read TGTGCCAGCAGCCTTGTACGTCGGTCTTTCGGGGACAATGAGCAGTTCTTC.

V and J are TRBV10-3 and TRBJ1-1; 9 bases are shared with TRBD1. Trimming cost V 0 bases and J 2 bases; bases outside gene matches: 1. The CDR3 has 15 amino acids. Germline CDR1 and CDR2: ENHRY and SYGVKD. The CDR3 DNA is TGTGCCATCAGTGAGTCGGGACAGGGAAACACTGAAGCTTTCTTT. It codes for CAISESGQGNTEAFF.

This clone was observed a handful of times. The chain combines TRBV6-5 with TRBJ1-5; 7 nucleotides match TRBD1. V was pared by 0 bases and J by 7 bases, with 6 bases of the junction left unmatched. The germline V gene has CDR1 MNHEY and CDR2 SVGAGI. The CDR3 extends over 15 amino acids. The CDR3 loop is CASSYSEGANQPQHF. The CDR3 bases are TGTGCCAGCAGTTACTCGGAGGGGGCAAACCAGCCCCAGCATTTT.

This chain links TRBV14 with TRBJ1-5; D not resolved. V lost 2 bases, J lost 4 bases, and 3 bases lay in between. Germline values: CDR1 SGHDN, CDR2 FVKESK. This CDR3 is built from 12 residues. This CDR3 is CASSQPNQPQHF. The DNA for the CDR3 is TGTGCCAGCAGCCAACCAAATCAGCCCCAGCATTTT.

This clone was observed a few times. V is TRBV2 and J is TRBJ2-7, with D uncertain. Trimming left V 3 bases short and J 7 bases short, with 7 bases between. The CDR3 has 11 amino acids. The V gene's germline CDR1 is SNHLY and CDR2 FYNNEI. As DNA, the CDR3 is TGTGCCAGCAGTGATATGCGAGAGCAGTACTTC. It is translated as CASSDMREQYF. Together with reference TRBV2 and TRBJ2-7, the CDR3 gives the full variable domain: EPEVTQTPSHQVTQMGQEVILRCVPISNHLYFYWYRQILGQKVEFLVSFYNNEISEKSEIFDDQFSVERPDGSNFTLKIRSTKLEDSAMYFCASSDMREQYFGPGTRLTVT.

The chain carries TRBV5-1 and TRBJ1-3; no definite D call. This CDR3 spans 14 amino acids. From germline, CDR1 is SGHRS and CDR2 YFSETQ. V dropped 3 bases and J dropped 1 base, with 8 bases sitting between them. CDR3: CASSSSDSGNTIYF. CDR3 nucleotide sequence: TGCGCCAGCAGCTCGAGCGATTCTGGAAACACCATATATTTT.

The J gene is TRBJ1-4, the V gene TRBV28; possibly TRBD1 for D (5 bases). From germline, CDR1 is MDHEN and CDR2 SYDVKM. The V gene lost 6 bases and the J gene lost 8 bases, with 16 bases spanning the gap. The CDR3 is made up of 14 amino acids. This CDR3 is CASSHGSEGEKLFF. The CDR3 DNA reads TGTGCCAGCAGCCACGGAAGTGAGGGGGAAAAACTGTTTTTT.

The rearrangement uses TRBV30 and TRBJ1-5, with a tentative D call TRBD1 (5 bases). The CDR3 totals 13 residues. Trimming pared 5 bases from V and 7 bases from J, leaving 15 bases between. Per germline, CDR1 GTSNPN and CDR2 SVGIG (reference sequence). In DNA, the CDR3 is TGTGCCTGGTCTTACGGGGCGGACCAGCCCCAGCATTTT. Protein sequence: CAWSYGADQPQHF.